Each of the 22 T cell receptor beta chains below was sequenced from the same sample in a study of T cells after yellow fever vaccination. TCRdb ran MiXCR on the 5' RACE reads and lists one entry per CDR3 protein. The table lists 30,000 to 40,000 distinct CDR3 sequences, 6.6% of them singletons, with 20% to 25% in the top ten. The specimen was PBMCs, either bulk or a sorted T-cell subset (CD4+, CD8+, memory, or dextramer-sorted; not recorded which), collected on the day of the first yellow fever vaccination. These receptors all stem from a man aged 18 to 30 who received the YFV17D yellow fever vaccine.

The chain employs TRBV7-2 and TRBJ2-5; TRBD1 is a possible D gene (6 bases). Deletions cut 5 bases from V and 0 bases from J, with 10 bases between. CDR3 length equals 14 residues. Germline values: CDR1 SGHTA, CDR2 FQGNSA. The CDR3 sequence: CASSKWTDQETQYF. The CDR3 coding sequence is TGTGCCAGCAGCAAATGGACAGACCAAGAGACCCAGTACTTC.

This clonotype was counted ten times or more. V is TRBV7-3 and J is TRBJ2-5; the D gene is possibly TRBD2 (6 bases). Per the germline V gene, CDR1 is SGHTA and CDR2 is FQGTGA. The CDR3 has 13 amino acids. V shed 2 bases and J shed 7 bases, with 11 bases lying between them. The CDR3 DNA is TGTGCCAGCAGCTTATCCCAGGGAGGGACCCAGTACTTC. This codes for CASSLSQGGTQYF.

This clonotype was observed at least ten times. The J gene is TRBJ1-4, the V gene TRBV18, with no clear D. The CDR3 has 13 residues. From germline, CDR1 is KGHSH and CDR2 LQKENI. The V and J ends lost 2 bases and 8 bases respectively, with 9 bases between them. The CDR3 sequence: CASSPRRREKLFF. The CDR3 nucleotides read TGTGCCAGCTCACCAAGGCGTAGGGAAAAACTGTTTTTT.

This clonotype occurred many times. This sequence joins TRBV29-1 and TRBJ2-5; D is ambiguous. Trimming pared 4 bases from V and 1 base from J, leaving 7 bases between. CDR1 is SQVTM, CDR2 ANQGSEA, per germline. The CDR3 covers 12 residues. The CDR3 reads CSVVPGQETQYF. The CDR3 DNA reads as TGCAGCGTTGTGCCAGGCCAAGAGACCCAGTACTTC.

This clonotype was seen many times. J is TRBJ1-5 and V is TRBV20-1; TRBD1 agrees at 7 bases. The CDR3 loop spans 16 amino acids. V lost 4 bases to trimming and J lost 0 bases; unmatched junction nucleotides: 9. Germline loops: CDR1 DFQATT, CDR2 SNEGSKA (reference sequence). The CDR3 region has the DNA TGCAGTGCTATAGCGACAGGGTCGGATAGCAATCAGCCCCAGCATTTT. This codes for CSAIATGSDSNQPQHF.

A few counts support this clonotype. This chain joins TRBV7-2 and TRBJ2-5, with a weak D call TRBD2 (7 bases). There are 14 residues in the CDR3. Germline CDR1 is SGHTA and CDR2 is FQGNSA. The V gene lost 5 bases and the J gene lost 1 base, with 11 bases spanning the gap. The CDR3 reads CASSAAGAQETQYF. The CDR3 nucleotides are TGTGCCAGCAGCGCCGCGGGGGCCCAAGAGACCCAGTACTTC.

In its sample, this clonotype was seen many times. The V gene is TRBV2, the J gene TRBJ1-2, with D maybe TRBD1 (5 bases). V lost 3 bases to trimming and J lost 5 bases, with 7 bases between them. CDR3 size: 12 residues. Germline CDR1 and CDR2: SNHLY and FYNNEI. CDR3 DNA: TGTGCCAGCAGTGAGGGGGGATATGGCTACACCTTC. This translates into CASSEGGYGYTF.

The chain employs TRBV19 and TRBJ1-5, with a tentative D call TRBD1 (5 bases). The CDR3 extends over 15 amino acids. Germline V lookup: CDR1 LNHDA, CDR2 SQIVND (reference sequence). Trimming removed 3 bases from V and 2 bases from J, with 11 bases in between. The CDR3 sequence: CASSMGGSGNQPQHF. CDR3 DNA: TGTGCCAGTAGTATGGGGGGATCGGGCAATCAGCCCCAGCATTTT.

In its sample, this clonotype was seen many times. The chain uses TRBV12-3 or TRBV12-4 and TRBJ2-1; 7 bases are shared with TRBD2. V dropped 2 bases and J dropped 7; count of bases not matched to a gene: 2. This CDR3 is built from 13 residues. CDR3 loop: CASSLREGNEQFF. CDR3 DNA: TGTGCCAGCAGTTTAAGGGAGGGGAATGAGCAGTTCTTC.

This clonotype has at least ten counts. The chain has TRBV20-1 and TRBJ1-6; 7 nucleotides agree with TRBD1. V was clipped by 0 bases and J by 9 bases; unmatched bases: 5. This CDR3 is built from 14 residues. Per the germline V gene, CDR1 is DFQATT and CDR2 is SNEGSKA (reference sequence). DNA of the CDR3: TGCAGTGCTAGAGATGACAGGGAGGCTTCACCCCTCCACTTT. Translating it yields CSARDDREASPLHF.

This clonotype was seen at least ten times. Here the CDR3 reads CASSPRQGREEETQYF. The CDR3 DNA sequence: TGTGCCAGCAGCCCCAGACAGGGGAGGGAAGAAGAGACCCAGTACTTC. J is TRBJ2-5 and V is TRBV3-1, with a possible D match to TRBD1 (8 bases). Germline CDR1 LGHDT, CDR2 YNNKEL (reference sequence). This CDR3 has 16 amino acids. V shed 4 bases and J shed 3 bases, with 18 bases lying between them.

In this sample, this clonotype turned up many times. The gene calls are TRBV6-5 and TRBJ2-1, with 7 positions matching TRBD1. J lost 8 bases, V lost 7 bases, and 2 bases had no gene match. Germline loops: CDR1 MNHEY, CDR2 SVGAGI. This CDR3 contains 11 residues. CDR3 DNA: TGTGCCAGCACGACAGGGTATGAGCAGTTCTTC. The encoded protein is CASTTGYEQFF.

This clonotype was detected only a few times. The chain uses TRBV7-9 and TRBJ1-2; no definite D call. Between the trimmed V and J ends, which lost 1 base and 2 bases, there was a span of 5 bases. Germline V gives CDR1 SEHNR, CDR2 FQNEAQ (reference sequence). CDR3 size: 13 residues. As DNA, the CDR3 is TGTGCCAGCAGCTTAGGACAAAACTATGGCTACACCTTC. As protein: CASSLGQNYGYTF.

In this sample, this clonotype turned up a few times. The chain uses TRBV18 and TRBJ2-5; the D gene is possibly TRBD2 (7 bases). The ends were cut back, 3 bases at V and 1 base at J, with 12 bases in the middle. The germline V gene has CDR1 KGHSH and CDR2 LQKENI. The CDR3 loop spans 15 amino acids. In nucleotides, the CDR3 is TGTGCCAGCTCACCCCCCCGGGGGGCCCAAGAGACCCAGTACTTC. Translating gives CASSPPRGAQETQYF. The full variable domain, completed using reference TRBV18 and TRBJ2-5, is NAGVMQNPRHLVRRRGQEARLRCSPMKGHSHVYWYRQLPEEGLKFMVYLQKENIIDESGMPKERFSAEFPKEGPSILRIQQVVRGDSAAYFCASSPPRGAQETQYFGPGTRLLVL.

This clonotype appeared many times. The chain recombines TRBV19 with TRBJ2-6, with D possibly TRBD1 on 5 matching bases. The CDR3 extends over 16 amino acids. Germline loops: CDR1 LNHDA, CDR2 SQIVND (reference sequence). V was trimmed by 6 bases and J by 4 bases, leaving 16 bases between them. The CDR3 region is CASSAQVLGGANVLTF. CDR3 in DNA: TGTGCCAGTAGCGCACAGGTTCTGGGAGGGGCCAACGTCCTGACTTTC.

This clonotype was found a few times. J is TRBJ1-6 and V is TRBV4-1; 7 bases align to TRBD1. Unmatched junction bases numbered 17, after V lost 0 bases and J lost 9 bases. In germline, CDR1 is MGHRA, CDR2 YSYEKL. The CDR3 loop spans 19 amino acids. The CDR3 protein is CASSQDLFGMAGGRSPLHF. In DNA form, the CDR3 reads TGCGCCAGCAGCCAAGATTTATTCGGGATGGCAGGGGGGCGTTCACCCCTCCACTTT.

Ten or more counts support this clonotype. This chain links TRBV5-6 with TRBJ2-1, with 7 bases fitting TRBD1. V lost 1 base, J lost 2 bases, and 15 bases stayed unmatched. CDR1 is SGHDT and CDR2 is YYEEEE in the germline V gene. There are 19 residues in the CDR3. The CDR3 protein is CASSLLRGYRGGAYNEQFF. For the CDR3, the DNA is TGTGCCAGCAGCTTGTTGAGGGGATACAGGGGTGGCGCCTACAATGAGCAGTTCTTC.

This clonotype was found many times. This chain connects TRBV19 to TRBJ1-5; 12 bases are shared with TRBD1. In germline, CDR1 is LNHDA, CDR2 SQIVND (reference sequence). CDR3 length: 15 residues. Trimming at V came to 0 bases and at J to 12 bases, leaving 6 bases not matched to a gene. As DNA, the CDR3 is TGTGCCAGTAGTATAGAGGGACAGGGGGCGATTCACCAGCATTTT. Protein sequence: CASSIEGQGAIHQHF.

This clonotype was seen many times. The rearrangement uses TRBV6-1 and TRBJ2-1; no clear D. Looked up from germline, CDR1 is MNHNS and CDR2 is SASEGT. The CDR3 is made up of 11 amino acids. The V end lost 6 bases, the J end lost 4 bases, and 4 bases lay between the germline ends. The CDR3 nucleotides are TGTGCCAGCAGAGGATACAATGAGCAGTTCTTC. It specifies CASRGYNEQFF.

This clonotype is medium-sized. The V gene is TRBV11-2, the J gene TRBJ2-1; D remains ambiguous. The CDR3 has 12 residues. The V end was cut by 5 bases, the J end by 10 bases, with 12 bases between. In germline, CDR1 is SGHAT, CDR2 FQNNGV. The DNA of the CDR3 is TGTGCCAGCAGCGGAGAAAATTTAGAGCAGTTCTTC. It specifies CASSGENLEQFF.

This clonotype was counted ten times or more. This sequence joins TRBV29-1 and TRBJ2-5; a possible D gene is TRBD2 (5 bases). The CDR3 is made up of 13 amino acids. Trimming shortened V by 7 bases and J by 2 bases, and 14 bases separated the two germline ends. Germline CDR1 is SQVTM and CDR2 is ANQGSEA. The CDR3 DNA reads as TGCAGCGCCGCTCGAGGGAATCAAGAGACCCAGTACTTC. Translating it yields CSAARGNQETQYF.

This clonotype was counted ten times or more. The gene calls are TRBV7-2 and TRBJ1-4; the D gene is possibly TRBD1 (5 bases). V lost 3 bases and J lost 1, with 6 bases in between. CDR1 is SGHTA, CDR2 FQGNSA, per germline. The CDR3 extends over 14 amino acids. CDR3: CASSFGGTNEKLFF. CDR3 in DNA: TGTGCCAGCAGCTTCGGGGGAACTAATGAAAAACTGTTTTTT.